This TCR beta chain was recovered during a study of technical replicates of blood from several donors. V was shortened by 7 bases and J by 0 bases, with 7 bases between the two germline ends. Germline CDR1 and CDR2: MNHEY and SVGAGI. The CDR3 has 14 residues. Data came from immunoSEQ multiplex PCR; TCRdb stores just in-frame clones and leaves some out. Found here are some 70,000 clones, around 97% of them singletons; the top ten hold around 0.29%. The sequencing input was T cells isolated from PBMCs. The V call is TRBV6-5, the J call TRBJ2-6; D is unclear. The receptor comes from a human donor in good health. For the CDR3, the DNA is TGTGCCAGCACTATAAGCTCTGGGGCCAACGTCCTGACTTTC. Amino acid sequence: CASTISSGANVLTF.